This TCR beta chain was found in a study of T cell repertoires in cytomegalovirus infection. Whole-study context: In public TCR beta signatures, there were indications of both CMV infection and matching HLA type.

Regarding the study as a whole: Pooled public TCR beta family frequency picked out CMV carriers with the relevant HLA. HLA-C-restricted CMV-specific TCR beta clonotypes prevailed in the ex vivo response.

TCRdb itself ran the reads through MiXCR, one entry per CDR3 protein. The sample lists about 490,000 distinct CDR3 sequences, 16% occurring once. Germline CDR1 is MDHEN and CDR2 is SYDVKM. This CDR3 has 14 amino acids. The J segment lost 8 bases and the V segment lost 9 bases, leaving 13 bases of the junction unmatched. The sample holds a few counts of this clonotype. Its antigen is unidentified. Input material: CD8+ T cells from PBMCs. This clonotype originated in a human donor in good health (CMV status not recorded). Some clones in this sample may be carry-over from other donors' samples. The chain joins TRBV28 to TRBJ2-1, with TRBD2 identical over 7 bases. The CDR3, as DNA: TGTGCCAGTAAGAACGCGGCGGGAGATGATGAGCAGTTCTTC. Translating gives CASKNAAGDDEQFF. The variable domain in full, with the rest retrieved from reference TRBV28 and TRBJ2-1, is DVKVTQSSRYLVKRTGEKVFLECVQDMDHENMFWYRQDPGLGLRLIYFSYDVKMKEKGDIPEGYSVSREKKERFSLILESASTNQTSMYLCASKNAAGDDEQFFGPGTRLTVL.